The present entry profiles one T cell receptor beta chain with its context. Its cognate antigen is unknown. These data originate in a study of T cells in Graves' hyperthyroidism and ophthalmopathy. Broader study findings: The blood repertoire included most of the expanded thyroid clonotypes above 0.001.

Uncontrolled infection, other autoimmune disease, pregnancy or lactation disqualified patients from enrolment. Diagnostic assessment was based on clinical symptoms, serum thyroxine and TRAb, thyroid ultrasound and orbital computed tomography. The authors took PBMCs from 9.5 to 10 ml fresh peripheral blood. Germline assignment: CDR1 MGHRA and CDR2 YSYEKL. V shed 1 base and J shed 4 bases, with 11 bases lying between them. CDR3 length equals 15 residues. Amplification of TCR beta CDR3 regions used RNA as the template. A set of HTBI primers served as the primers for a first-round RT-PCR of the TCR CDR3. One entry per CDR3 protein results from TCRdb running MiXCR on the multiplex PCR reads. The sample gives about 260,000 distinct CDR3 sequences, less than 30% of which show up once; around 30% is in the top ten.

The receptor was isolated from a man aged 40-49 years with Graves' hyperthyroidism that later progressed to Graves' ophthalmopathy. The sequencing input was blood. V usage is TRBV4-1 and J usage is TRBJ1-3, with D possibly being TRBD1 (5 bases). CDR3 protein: CASSQVRGDGNTIYF. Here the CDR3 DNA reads TGCGCCAGCAGCCAAGTTAGGGGTGACGGAAACACCATATATTTT.